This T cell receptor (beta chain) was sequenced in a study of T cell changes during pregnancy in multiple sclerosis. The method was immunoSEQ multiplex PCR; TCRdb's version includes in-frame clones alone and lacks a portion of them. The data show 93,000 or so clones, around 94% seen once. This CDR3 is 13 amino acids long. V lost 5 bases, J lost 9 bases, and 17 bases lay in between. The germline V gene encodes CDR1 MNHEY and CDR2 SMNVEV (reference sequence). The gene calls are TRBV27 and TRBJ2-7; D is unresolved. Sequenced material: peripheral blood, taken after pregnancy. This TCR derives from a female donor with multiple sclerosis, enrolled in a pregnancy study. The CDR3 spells CASSPTVGFTQYF. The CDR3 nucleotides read TGTGCCAGCAGTCCTACAGTCGGTTTTACGCAGTACTTC.